This T cell receptor (beta chain) was found in a study of shared clonotypes between healthy human individuals. The CDR3 has 14 amino acids. V lost 1 base and J lost 6, with 12 bases in between. CDR1 is PRHDT, CDR2 FYEKMQ, per germline (reference sequence). CD45RO-negative, CCR7-positively selected cells formed the naive CD8 fraction, excluding terminally differentiated effector memory CD45RA+ cells. All the donors were Caucasian adults who lived in Nashville, Tennessee. This table comes from immunoSEQ multiplex PCR, and its TCRdb copy is limited to in-frame clones, with some not included. The table records around 2.1 million clones, approximately 94% of them present only once.

The TCR comes from a man aged 18 to 35 in good health. Some clones in this sample may be carry-over from other donors' samples. J is TRBJ1-2 and V is TRBV13, with D hard to call. Specimen: naive CD8+ T cells from PBMCs. The CDR3 reads CASSLVLAQDGYTF. The DNA for the CDR3 is TGTGCCAGCAGCTTAGTTTTGGCTCAAGATGGCTACACCTTC.